This TCR beta chain was captured by sequencing in a study of identical twins. The study, taken as a whole, reports: Beta out-of-frame sequences showed weaker excess twin sharing.

The donor group consisted entirely of healthy Caucasians. The CDR3 runs 16 residues. V trimming: 7 bases; J trimming: 5 bases; junction bases outside the gene matches: 9. With template switching, a universal primer site was added, and the cDNA carried unique molecular identifiers. TCRdb itself ran the 5' RACE reads through MiXCR, one entry per CDR3 protein. The sample consists of about 890,000 distinct CDR3 sequences, 9% to 15% of them appearing once. The table lists this clonotype with a few counts. The antigen is unknown. The sample was also linked to a second study, of yellow fever vaccine responses in identical twins. This second report adds: Reportedly, the response of twins' T cells to the vaccine seemed partly convergent, partly personalized.

The sequencing input was PBMCs. The chain couples TRBV12-3 or TRBV12-4 to TRBJ2-2, with 11 positions matching TRBD1. The TCR originated in a young woman in good health. CDR3 loop: CASNFMGQGETGELFF. CDR3 DNA: TGTGCCAGCAACTTCATGGGACAGGGGGAGACCGGGGAGCTGTTTTTT.